Below, 6 T cell receptor beta chains from the same sample are listed, as sequenced in a study of T cell responses to AZD1222 COVID-19 vaccine. The repertoire was sequenced with immunoSEQ multiplex PCR; TCRdb's copy has only in-frame clones and lacks some. The profile shows about 200,000 clones, around 94% of them singletons. The input for sequencing was peripheral blood, taken 28 days after the second dose of the MenACWY control vaccine. The receptors here all came from an adult who received the MenACWY meningococcal vaccine as a control.

The chain recombines TRBV6-4 with TRBJ1-2; D not resolved. Per germline, CDR1 MRHNA and CDR2 SNTAGT. This CDR3 spans 13 amino acids. V gave up 0 bases and J gave up 6 bases, with 8 bases separating them. CDR3 amino acids: CASSDSGRDGYTF. CDR3 nucleotides: TGTGCCAGCAGTGACTCGGGGAGGGATGGCTACACCTTC.

The CDR3 sequence: CASSHPGGGNTIYF. The CDR3 nucleotides are TGTGCCAGCAGCCATCCCGGCGGGGGAAACACCATATATTTT. V gene TRBV11-2 combines with J gene TRBJ1-3; D is uncertain. CDR3 length: 14 amino acids. V was pared by 5 bases and J by 4 bases, with 12 bases between. Germline V lookup: CDR1 SGHAT, CDR2 FQNNGV.

The chain uses TRBV7-3 and TRBJ2-7, with 8 bases aligning to TRBD2. Germline CDR1 reads SGHTA; CDR2 reads FQGTGA. V lost 5 bases to trimming and J lost 2 bases; unmatched junction nucleotides: 8. The CDR3 is 15 amino acids. Here the CDR3 DNA reads TGTGCCAGCAGCCTCTCTCCGGGACTAGCCTACGAGCAGTACTTC. Translating gives CASSLSPGLAYEQYF.

This chain connects TRBV2 to TRBJ2-1; the D gene is possibly TRBD2 (6 bases). The CDR3 is made up of 13 amino acids. CDR1 and CDR2 from the germline V gene are SNHLY and FYNNEI. The V end was cut by 7 bases, the J end by 2 bases, with 9 bases between. The CDR3 is CASKREPYNEQFF. CDR3 nucleotides: TGTGCCAGCAAACGGGAGCCCTACAATGAGCAGTTCTTC. The full variable domain, rest sourced from reference TRBV2 and TRBJ2-1, is EPEVTQTPSHQVTQMGQEVILRCVPISNHLYFYWYRQILGQKVEFLVSFYNNEISEKSEIFDDQFSVERPDGSNFTLKIRSTKLEDSAMYFCASKREPYNEQFFGPGTRLTVL.

The rearrangement links TRBV5-4 to TRBJ1-1, with 12 bases fitting TRBD1. The germline gives CDR1 SGHNT, CDR2 YYREEE (reference sequence). V lost 5 bases to trimming and J lost 4 bases; unmatched junction nucleotides: 12. This CDR3 comprises 17 residues. The CDR3 DNA follows: TGTGCCAGCAGTTCCGGGACAGGGGGCGCGGGGGGCACTGAAGCTTTCTTT. Translation: CASSSGTGGAGGTEAFF.

CDR3 sequence (DNA): TGTGCCAGCAGCTTATCGTACAGGGGGAACACTGAAGCTTTCTTT. Its translation: CASSLSYRGNTEAFF. The chain has TRBV7-8 and TRBJ1-1; 7 bases are a match to TRBD1. The germline gives CDR1 SGHVS, CDR2 FQNEAQ. This CDR3 is built from 15 residues. Trimming removed 2 bases from V and 1 base from J; junction bases left unmatched: 4. The full variable domain, completed using reference TRBV7-8 and TRBJ1-1, is GAGVSQSPRYKVAKRGQDVALRCDPISGHVSLFWYQQALGQGPEFLTYFQNEAQLDKSGLPSDRFFAERPEGSVSTLKIQRTQQEDSAVYLCASSLSYRGNTEAFFGQGTRLTVV.